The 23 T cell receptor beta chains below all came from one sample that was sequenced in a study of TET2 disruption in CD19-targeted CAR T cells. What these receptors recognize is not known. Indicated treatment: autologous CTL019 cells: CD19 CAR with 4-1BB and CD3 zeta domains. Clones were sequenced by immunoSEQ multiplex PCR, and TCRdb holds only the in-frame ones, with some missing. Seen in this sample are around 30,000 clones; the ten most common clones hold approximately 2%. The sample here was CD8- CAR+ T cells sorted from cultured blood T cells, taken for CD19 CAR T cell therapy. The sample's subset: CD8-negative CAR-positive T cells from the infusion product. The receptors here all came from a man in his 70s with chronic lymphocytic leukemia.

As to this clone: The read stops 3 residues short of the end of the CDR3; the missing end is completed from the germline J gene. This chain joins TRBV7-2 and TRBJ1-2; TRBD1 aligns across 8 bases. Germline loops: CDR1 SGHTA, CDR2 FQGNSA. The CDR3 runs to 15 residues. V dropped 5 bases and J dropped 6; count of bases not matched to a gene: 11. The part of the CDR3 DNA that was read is TGTGCCAGCAGCCCAAGCCCGGGACAGGAGGATGGC. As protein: CASSPSPGQEDG. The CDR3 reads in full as CASSPSPGQEDGYTF.

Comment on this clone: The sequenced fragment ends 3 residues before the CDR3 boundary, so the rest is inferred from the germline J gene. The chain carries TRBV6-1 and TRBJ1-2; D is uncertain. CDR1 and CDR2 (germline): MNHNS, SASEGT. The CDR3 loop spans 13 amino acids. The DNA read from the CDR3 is TGTGCCAGCAGTGAAGTGCCTGAGAGCGAC. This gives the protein CASSEVPESD. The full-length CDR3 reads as CASSEVPESDYTF.

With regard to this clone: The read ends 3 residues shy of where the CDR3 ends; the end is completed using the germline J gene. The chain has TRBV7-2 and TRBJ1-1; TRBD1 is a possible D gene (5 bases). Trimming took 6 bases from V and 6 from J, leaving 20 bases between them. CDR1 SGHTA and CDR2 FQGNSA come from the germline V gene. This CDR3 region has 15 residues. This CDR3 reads CASSLMLSGFAEAFF. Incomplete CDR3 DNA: TGTGCCAGCAGTCTAATGCTTTCAGGGTTCGCTGAA.

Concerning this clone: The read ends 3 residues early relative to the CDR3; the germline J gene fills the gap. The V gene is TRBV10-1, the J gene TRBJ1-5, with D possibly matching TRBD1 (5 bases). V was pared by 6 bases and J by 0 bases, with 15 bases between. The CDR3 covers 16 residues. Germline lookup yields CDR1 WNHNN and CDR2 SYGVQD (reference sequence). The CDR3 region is CASRGGEECSNQPQHF. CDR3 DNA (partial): TGCGCCAGCAGGGGGGGGGAAGAATGTAGCAATCAGCCC.

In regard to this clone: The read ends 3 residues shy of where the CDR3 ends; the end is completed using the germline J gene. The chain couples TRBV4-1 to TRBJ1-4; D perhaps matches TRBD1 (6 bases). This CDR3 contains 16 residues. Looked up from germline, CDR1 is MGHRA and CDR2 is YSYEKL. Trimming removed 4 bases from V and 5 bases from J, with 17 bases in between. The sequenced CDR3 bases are TGCGCCAGCAGCCCCATTGGGACAAGAGGAAATGAAAAA. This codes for CASSPIGTRGNEK. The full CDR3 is CASSPIGTRGNEKLFF.

The part of the CDR3 DNA that was read is TGCGCCAGCAGTTTTGGTGGGACAGCAGGCACCGGGGAG. Its protein is CASSFGGTAGTGE. The complete CDR3 sequence is CASSFGGTAGTGELFF. The chain combines TRBV10-1 with TRBJ2-2, with TRBD1 matching 7 bases. With the read ending 3 residues before the CDR3 end, the germline J gene is used to fill in that end. V was clipped by 5 bases and J by 4 bases; unmatched bases: 10. Germline V gene lookup returns CDR1 WNHNN and CDR2 SYGVQD (reference sequence). The CDR3 is made up of 16 amino acids.

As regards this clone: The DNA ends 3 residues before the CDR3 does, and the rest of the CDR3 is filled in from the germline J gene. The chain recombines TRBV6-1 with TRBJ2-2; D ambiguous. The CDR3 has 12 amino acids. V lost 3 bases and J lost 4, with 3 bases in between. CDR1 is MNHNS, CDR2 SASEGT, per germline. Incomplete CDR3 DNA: TGTGCCAGCAGTGACAGCACCGGGGAG. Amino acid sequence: CASSDSTGE. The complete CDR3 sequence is CASSDSTGELFF.

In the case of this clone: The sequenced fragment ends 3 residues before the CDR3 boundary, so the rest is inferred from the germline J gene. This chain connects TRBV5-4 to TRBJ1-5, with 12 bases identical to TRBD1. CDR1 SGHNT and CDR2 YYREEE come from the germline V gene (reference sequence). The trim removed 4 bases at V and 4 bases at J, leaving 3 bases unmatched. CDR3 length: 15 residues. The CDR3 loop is CASSPGQGANQPQHF. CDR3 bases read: TGTGCCAGCAGCCCGGGACAGGGGGCTAATCAGCCC.

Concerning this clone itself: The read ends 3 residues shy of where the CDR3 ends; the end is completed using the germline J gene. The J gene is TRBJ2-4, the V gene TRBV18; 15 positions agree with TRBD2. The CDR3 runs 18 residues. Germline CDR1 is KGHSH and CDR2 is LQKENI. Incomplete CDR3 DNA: TGTGCCAGCTCACCAAGGACTAGCGGGGGGGCCGCGGGAGAGACT. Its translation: CASSPRTSGGAAGET. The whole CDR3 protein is CASSPRTSGGAAGETQYF.

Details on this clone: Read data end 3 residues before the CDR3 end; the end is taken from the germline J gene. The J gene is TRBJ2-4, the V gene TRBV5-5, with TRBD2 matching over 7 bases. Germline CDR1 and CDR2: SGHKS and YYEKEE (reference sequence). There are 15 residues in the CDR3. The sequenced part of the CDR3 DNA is TGTGCCAGCAGCGGGGGGGGTATCTACCAAGAGACT. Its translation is CASSGGGIYQET. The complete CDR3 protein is CASSGGGIYQETQYF. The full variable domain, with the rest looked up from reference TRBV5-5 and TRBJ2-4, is DAGVTQSPTHLIKTRGQQVTLRCSPISGHKSVSWYQQVLGQGPQFIFQYYEKEERGRGNFPDRFSARQFPNYSSELNVNALLLGDSALYLCASSGGGIYQETQYFGAGTRLSVL.

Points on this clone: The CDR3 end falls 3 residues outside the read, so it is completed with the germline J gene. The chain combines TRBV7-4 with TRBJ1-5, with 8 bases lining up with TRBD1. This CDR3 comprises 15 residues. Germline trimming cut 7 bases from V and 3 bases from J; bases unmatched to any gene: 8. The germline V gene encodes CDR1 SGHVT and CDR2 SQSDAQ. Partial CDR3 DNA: TGTGCCAGCATCTACAGGGGGACTCTCAATCAGCCC. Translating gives CASIYRGTLNQP. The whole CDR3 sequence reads CASIYRGTLNQPQHF.

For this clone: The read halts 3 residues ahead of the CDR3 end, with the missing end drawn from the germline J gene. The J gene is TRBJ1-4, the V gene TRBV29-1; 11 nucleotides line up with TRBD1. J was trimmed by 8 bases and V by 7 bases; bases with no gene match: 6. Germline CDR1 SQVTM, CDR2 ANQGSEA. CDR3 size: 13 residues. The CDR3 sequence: CSGGDRGSEKLFF. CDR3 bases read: TGCAGCGGCGGGGACAGGGGGTCCGAAAAA.

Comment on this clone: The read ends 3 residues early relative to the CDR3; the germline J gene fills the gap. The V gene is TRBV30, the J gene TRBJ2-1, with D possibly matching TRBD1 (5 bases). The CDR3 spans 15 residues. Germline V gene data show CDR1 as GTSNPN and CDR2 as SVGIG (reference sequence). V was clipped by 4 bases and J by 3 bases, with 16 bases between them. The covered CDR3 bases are TGTGCCTGGACCTTAGGGATAGGGGTCTACAATGAG. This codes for CAWTLGIGVYNE. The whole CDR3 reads CAWTLGIGVYNEQFF.

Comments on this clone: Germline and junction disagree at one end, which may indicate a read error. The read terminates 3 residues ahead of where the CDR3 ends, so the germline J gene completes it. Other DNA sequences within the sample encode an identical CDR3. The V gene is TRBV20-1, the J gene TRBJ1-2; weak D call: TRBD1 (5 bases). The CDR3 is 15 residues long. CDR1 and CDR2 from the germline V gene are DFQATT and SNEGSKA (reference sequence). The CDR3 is CSALGTLTPTYGYTF. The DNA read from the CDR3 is TGCAGTGCCCTCGGGACTCTAACCCCAACCTATGGT.

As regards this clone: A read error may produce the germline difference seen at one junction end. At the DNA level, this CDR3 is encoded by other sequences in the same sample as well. The CDR3 sequence: CSVGGGQPETNYGYTF. Partial CDR3 DNA: TGCAGCGTTGGGGGGGGACAACCAGAAACTAACTATGGT. V gene TRBV29-1 combines with J gene TRBJ1-2; perhaps TRBD1 as D (6 bases). The read is 3 residues too short to cover the CDR3 end, so that end is filled in from the germline J gene. CDR3 length equals 16 residues. Germline CDR1 and CDR2: SQVTM and ANQGSEA.

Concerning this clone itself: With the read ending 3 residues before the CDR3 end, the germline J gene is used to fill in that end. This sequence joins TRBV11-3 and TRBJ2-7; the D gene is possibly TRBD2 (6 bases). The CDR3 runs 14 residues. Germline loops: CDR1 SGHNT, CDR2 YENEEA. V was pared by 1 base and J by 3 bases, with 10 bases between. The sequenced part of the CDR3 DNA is TGTGCCAGCAGCTTAGCCGGGGGACTCTACGAG. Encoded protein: CASSLAGGLYE. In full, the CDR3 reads CASSLAGGLYEQYF. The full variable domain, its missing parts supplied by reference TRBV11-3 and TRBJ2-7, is EAGVVQSPRYKIIEKKQPVAFWCNPISGHNTLYWYLQNLGQGPELLIRYENEEAVDDSQLPKDRFSAERLKGVDSTLKIQPAELGDSAVYLCASSLAGGLYEQYFGPGTRLTVT.

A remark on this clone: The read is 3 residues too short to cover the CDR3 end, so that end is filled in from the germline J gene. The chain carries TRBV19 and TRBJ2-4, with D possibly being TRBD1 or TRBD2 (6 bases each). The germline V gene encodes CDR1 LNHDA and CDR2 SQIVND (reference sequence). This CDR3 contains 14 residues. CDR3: CASRPTGGNQPQYF. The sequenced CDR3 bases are TGTGCCAGTAGACCGACAGGAGGGAATCAGCCT.

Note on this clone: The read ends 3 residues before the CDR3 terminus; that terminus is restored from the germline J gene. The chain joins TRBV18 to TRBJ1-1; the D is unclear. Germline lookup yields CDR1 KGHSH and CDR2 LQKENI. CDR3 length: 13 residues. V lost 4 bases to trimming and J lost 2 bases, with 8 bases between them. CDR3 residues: CASSRPDNTEAFF. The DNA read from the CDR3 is TGTGCCAGCTCACGGCCAGATAACACTGAA.

The CDR3 reads CAITPGGAKAEAFF. Incomplete CDR3 DNA: TGTGCCATCACCCCGGGGGGGGCGAAGGCTGAA. The chain combines TRBV10-3 with TRBJ1-1; maybe TRBD1 (6 bases). The CDR3 end is not reached by the read, which stops 3 residues before it; the germline J gene fills it in. V gave up 7 bases and J gave up 6 bases, with 18 bases separating them. The CDR3 loop spans 14 amino acids. In germline, CDR1 is ENHRY, CDR2 SYGVKD.

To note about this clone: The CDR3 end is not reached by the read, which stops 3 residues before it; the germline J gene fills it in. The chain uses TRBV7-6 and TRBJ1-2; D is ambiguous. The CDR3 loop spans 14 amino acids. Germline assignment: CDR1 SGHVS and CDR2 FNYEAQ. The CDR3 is CASSQTVLGEDYTF. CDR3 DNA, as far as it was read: TGTGCCAGCAGCCAAACAGTCCTGGGTGAGGAC.

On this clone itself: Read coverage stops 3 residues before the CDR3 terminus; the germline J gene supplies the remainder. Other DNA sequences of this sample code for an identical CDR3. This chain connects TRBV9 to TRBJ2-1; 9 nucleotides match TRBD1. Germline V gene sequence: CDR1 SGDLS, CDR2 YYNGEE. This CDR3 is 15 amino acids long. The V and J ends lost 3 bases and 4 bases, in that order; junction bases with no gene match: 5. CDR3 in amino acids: CASSARDRAYNEQFF. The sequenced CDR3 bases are TGTGCCAGCAGCGCCCGGGACAGGGCTTACAATGAG.

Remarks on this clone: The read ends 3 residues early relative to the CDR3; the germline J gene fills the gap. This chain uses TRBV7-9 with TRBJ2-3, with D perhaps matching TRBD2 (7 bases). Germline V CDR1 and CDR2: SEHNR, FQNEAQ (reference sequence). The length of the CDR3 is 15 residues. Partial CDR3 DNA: TGTGCCAGCAGCCCGTTGGGACCAGGGGAGGGATCG. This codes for CASSPLGPGEGS. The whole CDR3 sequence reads CASSPLGPGEGSQYF.

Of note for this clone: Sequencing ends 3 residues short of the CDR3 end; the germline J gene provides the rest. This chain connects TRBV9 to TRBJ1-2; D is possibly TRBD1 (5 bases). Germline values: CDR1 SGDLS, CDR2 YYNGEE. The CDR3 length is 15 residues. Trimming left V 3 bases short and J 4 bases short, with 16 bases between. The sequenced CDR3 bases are TGTGCCAGCAGCGCGGGCCAGGCAGGGCTCTATGGC. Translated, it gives CASSAGQAGLYG. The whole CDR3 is CASSAGQAGLYGYTF. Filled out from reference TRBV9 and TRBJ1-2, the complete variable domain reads DSGVTQTPKHLITATGQRVTLRCSPRSGDLSVYWYQQSLDQGLQFLIQYYNGEERAKGNILERFSAQQFPDLHSELNLSSLELGDSALYFCASSAGQAGLYGYTFGSGTRLTVV.